Sequencing of this TCR beta chain was carried out in a study of shared clonotypes between healthy human individuals. In the study overall: Per donor, CD8 memory used one plate, CD8 naive used two, CD4 memory used three and CD4 naive used three.

The germline gives CDR1 MGHRA, CDR2 YSYEKL. Trimming stripped 4 bases from V and 4 bases from J, with 8 bases between. CDR3 length: 13 residues. Sequenced by immunoSEQ multiplex PCR; TCRdb stores in-frame clones only, minus some. The sample carries some 1,900,000 clones, about 95% recorded once. In the naive CD8 group, cells lacked CD45RO and were positively selected for CCR7, so terminally differentiated effector memory CD45RA+ cells were left out. Input material: naive CD8+ T cells sorted from blood. This receptor was obtained from a man between 18 and 29 years old in good health. This chain links TRBV4-1 with TRBJ1-3, with D unresolved. The CDR3 region has the DNA TGCGCCAGCAGCCCACCCCGGGGAAACACCATATATTTT. As protein: CASSPPRGNTIYF.